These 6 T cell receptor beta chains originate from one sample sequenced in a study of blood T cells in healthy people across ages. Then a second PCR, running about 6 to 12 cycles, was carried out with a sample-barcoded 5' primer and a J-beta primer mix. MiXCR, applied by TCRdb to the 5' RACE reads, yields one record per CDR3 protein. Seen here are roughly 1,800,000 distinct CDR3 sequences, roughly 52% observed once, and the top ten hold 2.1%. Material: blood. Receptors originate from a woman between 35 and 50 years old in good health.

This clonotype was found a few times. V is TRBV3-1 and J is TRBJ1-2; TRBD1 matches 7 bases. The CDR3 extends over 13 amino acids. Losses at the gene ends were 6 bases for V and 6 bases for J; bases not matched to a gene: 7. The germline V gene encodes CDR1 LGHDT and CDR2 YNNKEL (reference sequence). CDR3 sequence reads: CASSVRGTDGYTF. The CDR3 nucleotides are TGTGCCAGCAGTGTCAGGGGGACCGATGGCTACACCTTC.

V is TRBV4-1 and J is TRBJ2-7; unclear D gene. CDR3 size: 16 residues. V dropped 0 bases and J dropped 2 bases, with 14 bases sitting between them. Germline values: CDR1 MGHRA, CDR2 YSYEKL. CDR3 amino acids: CASSQDPPFQAYEQYF. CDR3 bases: TGCGCCAGCAGCCAAGACCCCCCTTTTCAGGCCTACGAGCAGTACTTC.

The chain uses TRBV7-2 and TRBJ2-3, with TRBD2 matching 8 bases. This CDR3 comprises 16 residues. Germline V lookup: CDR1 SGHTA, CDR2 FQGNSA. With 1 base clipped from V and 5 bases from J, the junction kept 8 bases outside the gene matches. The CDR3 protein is CASSLVSGGMVDTQYF. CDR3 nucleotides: TGTGCCAGCAGCTTAGTCAGCGGGGGCATGGTAGATACGCAGTATTTT.

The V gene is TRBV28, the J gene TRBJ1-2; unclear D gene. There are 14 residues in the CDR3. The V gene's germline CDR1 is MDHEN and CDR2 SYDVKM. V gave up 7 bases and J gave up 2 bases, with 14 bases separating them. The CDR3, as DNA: TGTGCCAGCACTCCCAGCCCTTTAAACTATGGCTACACCTTC. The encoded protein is CASTPSPLNYGYTF.

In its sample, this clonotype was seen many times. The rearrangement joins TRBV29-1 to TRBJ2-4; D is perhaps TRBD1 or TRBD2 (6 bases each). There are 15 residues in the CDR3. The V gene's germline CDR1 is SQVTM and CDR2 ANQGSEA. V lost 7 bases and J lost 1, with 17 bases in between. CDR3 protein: CSALGGVRAKNIQYF. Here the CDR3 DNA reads TGCAGCGCCTTGGGGGGCGTGAGGGCCAAAAACATTCAGTACTTC.

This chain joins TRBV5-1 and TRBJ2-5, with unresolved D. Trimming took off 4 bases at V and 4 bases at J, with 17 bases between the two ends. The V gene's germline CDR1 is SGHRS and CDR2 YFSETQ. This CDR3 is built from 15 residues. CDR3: CASSPIRAMGETQYF. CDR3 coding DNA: TGCGCCAGCAGCCCGATTAGAGCCATGGGAGAGACCCAGTACTTC.